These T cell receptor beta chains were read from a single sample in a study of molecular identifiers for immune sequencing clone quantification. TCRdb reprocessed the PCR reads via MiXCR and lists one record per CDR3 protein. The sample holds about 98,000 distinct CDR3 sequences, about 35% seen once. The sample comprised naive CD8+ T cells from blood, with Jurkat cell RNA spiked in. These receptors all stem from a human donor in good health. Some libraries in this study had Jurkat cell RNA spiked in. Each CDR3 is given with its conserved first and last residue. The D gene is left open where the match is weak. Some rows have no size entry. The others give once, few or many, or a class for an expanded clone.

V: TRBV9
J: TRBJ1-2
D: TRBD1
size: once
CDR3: CASSPLGQPTLF
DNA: TGTGCCAGCAGCCCCTTGGGACAGCCTACCCTCTTC

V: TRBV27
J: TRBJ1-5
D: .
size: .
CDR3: CASSLWAREDQPQHF
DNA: TGTGCCAGCAGTTTATGGGCTAGGGAGGATCAGCCCCAGCATTTT

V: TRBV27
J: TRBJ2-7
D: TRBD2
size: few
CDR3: CAASELAGGPYEQYF
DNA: TGTGCCGCCTCAGAACTAGCGGGAGGGCCCTACGAGCAGTACTTC

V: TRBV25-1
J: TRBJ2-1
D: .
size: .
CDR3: CASSALGGGNEQFF
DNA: TGTGCCAGCAGTGCACTAGGGGGGGGCAATGAGCAGTTCTTC

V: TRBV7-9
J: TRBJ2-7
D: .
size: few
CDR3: CASSLVLAENYEQYF
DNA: TGTGCCAGCAGCTTAGTCTTAGCGGAGAACTACGAGCAGTACTTC

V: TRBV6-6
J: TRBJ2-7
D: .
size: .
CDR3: CASTRGRGDYEQYF
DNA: TGTGCCAGCACCCGAGGCAGGGGAGACTACGAGCAGTACTTC

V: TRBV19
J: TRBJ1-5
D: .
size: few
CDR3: CASRAAKNQPQHF
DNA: TGTGCCAGTAGAGCCGCCAAAAATCAGCCCCAGCATTTT

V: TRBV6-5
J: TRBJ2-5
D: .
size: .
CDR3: CASRTDPETQYF
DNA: TGTGCCAGCAGAACCGACCCAGAGACCCAGTACTTC

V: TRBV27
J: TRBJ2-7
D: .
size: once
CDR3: CASSYGPSSYEQYF
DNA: TGTGCCAGCAGTTATGGGCCCAGCTCCTACGAGCAGTACTTC

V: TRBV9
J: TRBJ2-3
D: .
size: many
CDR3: CASSVGVGGTDTQYF
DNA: TGTGCCAGCAGCGTAGGAGTAGGGGGTACAGATACGCAGTATTTT

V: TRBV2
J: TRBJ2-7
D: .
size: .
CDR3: CASRFWTEPYEQYF
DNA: TGTGCCAGCAGATTCTGGACAGAACCCTACGAGCAGTACTTC

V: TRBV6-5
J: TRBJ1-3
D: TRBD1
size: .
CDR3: CASSSGQAGNTIYF
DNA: TGTGCCAGCAGTTCGGGACAGGCTGGAAACACCATATATTTT

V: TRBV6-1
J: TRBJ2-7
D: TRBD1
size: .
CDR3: CAGSLYGTGGYEQYF
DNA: TGTGCCGGCAGTCTATATGGGACAGGGGGTTACGAGCAGTACTTC

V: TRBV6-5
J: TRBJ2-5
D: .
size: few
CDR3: CASYGYQETQYF
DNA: TGTGCCAGCTACGGTTACCAAGAGACCCAGTACTTC

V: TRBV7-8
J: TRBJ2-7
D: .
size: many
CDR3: CASSPGAVEQYF
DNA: TGTGCCAGCAGCCCAGGGGCGGTCGAGCAGTACTTC

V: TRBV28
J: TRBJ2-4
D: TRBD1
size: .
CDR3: CASSSRTGALLAKNIQYF
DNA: TGTGCCAGCAGTTCACGGACAGGGGCGCTATTAGCCAAAAACATTCAGTACTTC

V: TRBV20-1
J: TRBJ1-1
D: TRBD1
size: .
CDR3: CSASRDRETEAFF
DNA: TGCAGTGCTAGTCGGGACAGAGAGACTGAAGCTTTCTTT

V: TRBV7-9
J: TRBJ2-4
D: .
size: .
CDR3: CASSYLPQGVAKNIQYF
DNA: TGTGCCAGCAGCTACCTGCCCCAGGGTGTAGCCAAAAACATTCAGTACTTC

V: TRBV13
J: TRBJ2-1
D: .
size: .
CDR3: CASRGEGNEQFF
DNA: TGTGCCAGCAGGGGTGAGGGGAATGAGCAGTTCTTC

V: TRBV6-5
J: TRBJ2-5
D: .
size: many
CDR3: CASSYLGPETQYF
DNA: TGTGCCAGCAGTTACTTAGGTCCGGAGACCCAGTACTTC

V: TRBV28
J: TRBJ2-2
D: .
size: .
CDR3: CASVRQSTGELFF
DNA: TGTGCCAGTGTCCGACAAAGCACCGGGGAGCTGTTTTTT

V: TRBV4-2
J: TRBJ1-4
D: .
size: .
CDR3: CACRRNEKLFF
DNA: TGTGCCTGCAGGAGGAATGAAAAACTGTTTTTT

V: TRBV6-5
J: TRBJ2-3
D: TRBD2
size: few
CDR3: CASSWTSGITDTQYF
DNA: TGTGCCAGCAGTTGGACTAGCGGGATCACAGATACGCAGTATTTT

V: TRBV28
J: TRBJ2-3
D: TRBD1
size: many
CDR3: CASSLPGTGFEDTQYF
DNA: TGTGCCAGCAGTTTACCCGGGACAGGGTTTGAAGATACGCAGTATTTT

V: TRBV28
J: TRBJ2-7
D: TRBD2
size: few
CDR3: CASSSGLARSYEQYF
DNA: TGTGCCAGCAGTTCGGGACTAGCGCGATCCTACGAGCAGTACTTC

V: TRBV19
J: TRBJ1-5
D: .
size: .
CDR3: CASSIEEVGQPQHF
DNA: TGTGCCAGTAGCATAGAAGAGGTAGGGCAGCCCCAGCATTTT

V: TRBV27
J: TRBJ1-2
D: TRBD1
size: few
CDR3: CASSIQFPGQDYGYTF
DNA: TGTGCCAGCAGTATACAGTTTCCGGGACAGGACTATGGCTACACCTTC

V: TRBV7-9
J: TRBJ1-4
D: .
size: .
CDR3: CASGSGQPTNEKLFF
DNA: TGTGCCAGCGGCTCCGGACAGCCAACTAATGAAAAACTGTTTTTT

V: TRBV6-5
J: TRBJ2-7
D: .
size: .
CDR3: CASSYGQHYEQYF
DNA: TGTGCCAGCAGTTACGGACAGCACTACGAGCAGTACTTC

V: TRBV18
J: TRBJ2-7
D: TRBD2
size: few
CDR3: CASSPPASGMSYEQYF
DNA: TGTGCCAGCTCACCACCTGCTAGCGGGATGTCTTACGAGCAGTACTTC

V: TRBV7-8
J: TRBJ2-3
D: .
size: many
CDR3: CASSLGPRQDTQYF
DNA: TGTGCCAGCAGCTTAGGACCCCGTCAAGATACGCAGTATTTT

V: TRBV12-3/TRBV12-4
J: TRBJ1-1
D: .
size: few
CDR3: CASSWGRLTFF
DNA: TGTGCCAGCAGTTGGGGACGTCTAACTTTCTTT

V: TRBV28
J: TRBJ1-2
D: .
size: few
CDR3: CASSLRSEGYRVYTF
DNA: TGTGCCAGCAGTTTAAGGTCCGAAGGTTATCGTGTCTACACCTTC

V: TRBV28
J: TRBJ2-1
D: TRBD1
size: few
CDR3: CASSSADRAPEAEQFF
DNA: TGTGCCAGCAGTTCCGCGGACAGGGCCCCCGAGGCTGAGCAGTTCTTC

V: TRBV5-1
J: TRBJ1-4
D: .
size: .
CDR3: CASSFSGVDEKLFF
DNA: TGCGCCAGCAGCTTCTCAGGGGTGGATGAAAAACTGTTTTTT

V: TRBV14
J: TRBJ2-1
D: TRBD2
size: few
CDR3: CASSQVRTSEQFF
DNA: TGTGCCAGCAGCCAAGTTCGGACTAGCGAGCAGTTCTTC

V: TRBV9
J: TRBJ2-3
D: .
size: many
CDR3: CASSVYGDTQYF
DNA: TGTGCCAGCAGCGTTTACGGAGATACGCAGTATTTT

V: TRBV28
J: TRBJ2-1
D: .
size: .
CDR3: CASSFSDDEQFF
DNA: TGTGCCAGCAGTTTTAGTGACGATGAGCAGTTCTTC

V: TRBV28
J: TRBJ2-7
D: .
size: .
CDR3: CASSFALPYEQYF
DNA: TGTGCCAGCAGTTTTGCACTACCATACGAGCAGTACTTC

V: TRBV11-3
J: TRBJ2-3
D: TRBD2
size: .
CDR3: CASGTGGAPTDTQYF
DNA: TGTGCCAGCGGTACCGGGGGGGCACCCACAGATACGCAGTATTTT

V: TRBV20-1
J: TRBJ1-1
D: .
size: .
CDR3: CSARATGKNTEAFF
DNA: TGCAGTGCTAGAGCGACAGGAAAGAACACTGAAGCTTTCTTT

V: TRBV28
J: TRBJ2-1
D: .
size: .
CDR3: CASSTGSQAYNEQFF
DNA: TGTGCCAGCAGCACCGGGAGTCAGGCCTACAATGAGCAGTTCTTC

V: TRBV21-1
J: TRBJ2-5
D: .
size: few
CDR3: CASSKEPGIQETQYF
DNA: TGTGCCAGCAGCAAAGAGCCGGGCATCCAAGAGACCCAGTACTTC